This TCR beta chain was identified in a study of T cell repertoires in cytomegalovirus infection. In the study overall: It can be stated that public TCR beta signatures indicated CMV infection as well as a matching HLA type. Study-level results: Adding up the frequency of public TCR beta families identified people who carried CMV plus the relevant HLA. There were HLA-C-restricted CMV-specific TCR beta clonotypes dominating the ex vivo response.

Details on this clonotype: Antigen specificity is unknown.

V dropped 2 bases and J dropped 4; count of bases not matched to a gene: 6. The germline V gene has CDR1 GTSNPN and CDR2 SVGIG (reference sequence). The CDR3 consists of 14 residues. TCRdb redid the calling of the reads with MiXCR, one entry per CDR3 protein. The table shows approximately 300,000 distinct CDR3 sequences, with almost 30% occurring only once. The rearrangement uses TRBV30 and TRBJ2-7, with TRBD2 matching over 9 bases. Sequenced here: cultured PBMCs, sampled from culture after CMV antigen stimulation. This clonotype was obtained from a human donor in good health (CMV status not recorded). Some clones in this sample may be carry-over from other donors' samples. The CDR3 protein is CAWSSGLAWYEQYF. CDR3 sequence (DNA): TGTGCCTGGAGTTCGGGACTAGCCTGGTACGAGCAGTACTTC.